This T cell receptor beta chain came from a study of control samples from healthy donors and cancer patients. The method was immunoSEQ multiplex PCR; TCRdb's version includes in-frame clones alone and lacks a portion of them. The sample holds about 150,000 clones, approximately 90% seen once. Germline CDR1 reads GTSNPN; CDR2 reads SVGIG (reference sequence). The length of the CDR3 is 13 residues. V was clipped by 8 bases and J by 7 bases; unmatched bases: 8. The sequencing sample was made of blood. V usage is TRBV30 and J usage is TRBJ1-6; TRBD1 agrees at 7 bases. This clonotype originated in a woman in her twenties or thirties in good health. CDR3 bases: TGTGCCCAAGCGACACAGGGGAATTCACCCCTCCACTTT. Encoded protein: CAQATQGNSPLHF.